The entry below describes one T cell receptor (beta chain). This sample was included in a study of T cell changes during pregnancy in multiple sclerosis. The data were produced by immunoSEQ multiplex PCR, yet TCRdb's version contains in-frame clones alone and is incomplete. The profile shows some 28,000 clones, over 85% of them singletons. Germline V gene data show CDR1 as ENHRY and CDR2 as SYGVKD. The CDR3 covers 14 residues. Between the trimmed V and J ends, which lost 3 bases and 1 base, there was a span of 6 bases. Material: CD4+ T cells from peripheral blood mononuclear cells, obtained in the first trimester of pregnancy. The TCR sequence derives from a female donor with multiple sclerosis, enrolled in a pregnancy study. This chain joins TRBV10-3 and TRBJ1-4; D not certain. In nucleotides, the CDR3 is TGTGCCATCAGTGATCAGGAAACTAATGAAAAACTGTTTTTT. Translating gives CAISDQETNEKLFF.